This TCR beta chain is drawn from a study of cytomegalovirus exposure and HLA in healthy donors. Study observations and caveats: Most TCR sequences were rare, but some public TCRs occurred in many donors. Researchers counted 164 TCR beta chains as cytomegalovirus-associated.

As for this clone: The antigen remains unidentified. The DNA is left out, because the CDR3 cannot be placed on it with certainty; the CDR3 is given as TCRdb lists it.

The donors were members of the approximately 110-subject validation cohort (separate from the approximately 670-subject first cohort). A total of 15 residues make up the CDR3, ends included. Germline CDR1 and CDR2: MNHEY and SVGAGI. Some clones are missing from TCRdb's copy, which holds only in-frame ones; the method was immunoSEQ multiplex PCR. The sample yields roughly 220,000 clones, approximately 80% seen once. The chain links TRBV6-5 to TRBJ2-7; the tabulated D call, TRBD1, remains unverified against the DNA. The sequence was collected from a woman in her twenties or thirties in good health and CMV-seropositive. What was sequenced was PBMCs. The CDR3: CASSSSWTGSYEQYF.